These T cell receptor beta chains were read from a single sample in a study of OX40 agonist ivuxolimab in advanced cancers. TCRdb keeps only in-frame clones here, not all; method: immunoSEQ multiplex PCR. The sample carries roughly 75,000 clones, around 90% recorded once. The sequenced sample was CD4+ or CD8+ T cells sorted from blood, obtained in a trial of the OX40 agonist ivuxolimab. These receptors all come from an adult with an advanced solid tumor such as melanoma, head and neck, liver or kidney cancer. Each CDR3 is given with its conserved first and last residue. The D gene is left open where the match is weak. The size field is filled for only some rows; it gives once, few, many or a size class.

>TRBJ1-4|once|TRBV2|TRBD1
TGTGCCAGCATTTCGGACAGGGGAAATGAAAAACTGTTTTTT
CASISDRGNEKLFF
>TRBJ2-1|few|TRBV15|TRBD2
TGTGCCACCAGCAGAGCCGGGACTAGCGGTAGCTCCTACAATGAGCAGTTCTTC
CATSRAGTSGSSYNEQFF
>TRBJ2-2|NA|TRBV7-2|NA
TGTGCCAGCAGCTTAACGACTAGACTGAACACCGGGGAGCTGTTTTTT
CASSLTTRLNTGELFF
>TRBJ1-1|once|TRBV5-8|NA
TGTGCCAGCAGCTTTCACGGGACTGAAGCTTTCTTT
CASSFHGTEAFF
>TRBJ2-2|NA|TRBV12-5|NA
TGTGCTAGTGGTTTGGCCCAGGGGCGGAACACCGGGGAGCTGTTTTTT
CASGLAQGRNTGELFF
>TRBJ2-3|once|TRBV27|NA
TGTGCCACCCGCAAATCGGGCAATACGCAGTATTTT
CATRKSGNTQYF
>TRBJ2-1|once|TRBV19|TRBD2
TGTGCCAGTAGACCTATACCGGGACTAGTCATCCATGAGCAGTTCTTC
CASRPIPGLVIHEQFF
>TRBJ2-1|NA|TRBV29-1|NA
TGCAGCGTTGGGCTGGGGTCAATTATCCACAATGAGCAGTTCTTC
CSVGLGSIIHNEQFF
>TRBJ2-1|once|TRBV29-1|NA
NA
CSVVGGGSDNLFF
>TRBJ1-1|many|TRBV2|TRBD1
TGTGCCAGCAAAATGAGGGGGACAGAGAACACTGAAGCTTTCTTT
CASKMRGTENTEAFF
>TRBJ2-2|NA|TRBV15|NA
TGTGCCACCAGCAGAGATCGTGGGTCGACCGGGGAGCTGTTTTTT
CATSRDRGSTGELFF
>TRBJ2-7|NA|TRBV6-6|TRBD1
TGTGCCAGCAGCCCGCAGGGGGACTACGAGCAGTACTTC
CASSPQGDYEQYF
>TRBJ2-1|NA|TRBV7-7|NA
TGTGCTAGCAGCTTAAGGGATTCCGAGGATGAGCAGTTCTTC
CASSLRDSEDEQFF
>TRBJ2-4|NA|TRBV9|NA
TGTGCCAGCAGCGTAGAGGGTGTGGGAGCCAAAAACATTCAGTACTTC
CASSVEGVGAKNIQYF
>TRBJ2-1|NA|TRBV5-1|NA
TGCGCCAGCAGCTTGTCAGGGCCCTACAATGAGCAGTTCTTC
CASSLSGPYNEQFF
>TRBJ1-4|NA|TRBV27|NA
TGTGCCAGCAGTTTTGGGGCAACTAATGAAAAACTGTTTTTT
CASSFGATNEKLFF
>TRBJ1-5|NA|TRBV18|NA
TGTGCCAGCTCAGCCAGGGTTAGCAATCAGCCCCAGCATTTT
CASSARVSNQPQHF
>TRBJ2-2|NA|TRBV5-1|NA
TGCGCCAGCAGCCTCTTGAGGGCGTGGGAGGATTCGAACACCGGGGAGCTGTTTTTT
CASSLLRAWEDSNTGELFF
>TRBJ1-2|NA|TRBV5-4|NA
TGTGCCAGCAGCCTCGCGGGAGGGGACGGCTACACCTTC
CASSLAGGDGYTF
>TRBJ1-5|NA|TRBV18|NA
TGTGCCAGCTCAAGGACAGATAGCAATCAGCCCCAGCATTTT
CASSRTDSNQPQHF
>TRBJ2-7|NA|TRBV7-9|NA
TGTGCCAGCAGCCCACCCAGAGGCTACGAGCAGTACTTC
CASSPPRGYEQYF
>TRBJ2-5|NA|TRBV27|NA
TGTGCCAGCAGGGGTGGGGTACTGGAGACCCAGTACTTC
CASRGGVLETQYF
>TRBJ2-7|NA|TRBV5-5|NA
TGTGCCAGCAGCTTGCAAACCTACGAGCAGTACTTC
CASSLQTYEQYF
>TRBJ2-5|NA|TRBV27|NA
TGTGCCAGCAGTCTCCAAGAGACCCAGTACTTC
CASSLQETQYF
>TRBJ2-3|once|TRBV27|TRBD2
TGTGCCAGCAGTGACATCAGGATAGCGGGAAGTAGCACAGATACGCAGTATTTT
CASSDIRIAGSSTDTQYF
>TRBJ2-3|NA|TRBV19|NA
TGTGCCAGTAGTAAGGGGTTCACAGATACGCAGTATTTT
CASSKGFTDTQYF
>TRBJ2-1|once|TRBV7-7|TRBD2
TGTGCTAGCAGCTCCCGACTAGCGGGAGCGTCCAATGAGCAGTTCTTC
CASSSRLAGASNEQFF
>TRBJ1-3|NA|TRBV6-6|NA
TGTGCCAGCACTCGAAGCTCTGGAAACACCATATATTTT
CASTRSSGNTIYF
>TRBJ1-5|NA|TRBV4-1|NA
TGCGCCAGCAGCCAAGTGGGTGGCAGGTATCAGCCCCAGCATTTT
CASSQVGGRYQPQHF
>TRBJ2-1|NA|TRBV9|TRBD2
TGTGCCAGCAGCGTAGACGTGCTAGCGGGAGGTGGTGAGCAGTTCTTC
CASSVDVLAGGGEQFF
>TRBJ2-7|NA|TRBV6-6|NA
TGTGCCAGCAGTTACGGAACGGGCGCCTACGAGCAGTACTTC
CASSYGTGAYEQYF
>TRBJ2-7|NA|TRBV27|NA
TGTGCCAGCAGTTTATCCCGACTCTCGAACGAGCAGTACTTC
CASSLSRLSNEQYF
>TRBJ1-2|NA|TRBV6-4|TRBD1
TGTGCCAGCAGCGAAGCCAACACAGGGGCCTATGGCTACACCTTC
CASSEANTGAYGYTF
>TRBJ1-2|NA|TRBV9|NA
TGTGCCAGCAGCACTTGGGACGGGCTCAACTATGGCTACACCTTC
CASSTWDGLNYGYTF
>TRBJ1-1|NA|TRBV19|NA
TGTGCCAGTAGTGATCCCCTGAAGAACACTGAAGCTTTCTTT
CASSDPLKNTEAFF
>TRBJ1-2|once|TRBV5-1|NA
TGCGCCAGCAGCTTGCGAAACTCGGGGGGCTATGGCTACACCTTC
CASSLRNSGGYGYTF
>TRBJ2-5|NA|TRBV6-1|TRBD2
TGTGCCAATTCAGCGGGATTGGGGGAGACCCAGTACTTC
CANSAGLGETQYF
>TRBJ1-4|NA|TRBV2|NA
TGTGCCAGCGTGGGGATTACTAATGAAAAACTGTTTTTT
CASVGITNEKLFF
>TRBJ2-7|NA|TRBV6-1|NA
TGTGCCAGCAGTGAAGGGGGACAGCTACACGCGGGGGAGCAGTACTTC
CASSEGGQLHAGEQYF
>TRBJ1-5|NA|TRBV28|TRBD1
TGTGCCAGCAGTTTATCCTCCAGGGGGCTGAATCAGCCCCAGCATTTT
CASSLSSRGLNQPQHF
>TRBJ1-2|once|TRBV5-4|NA
TGTGCCAGCAGCTCGCGGACAGTGGTTCACTATGGCTACACCTTC
CASSSRTVVHYGYTF
>TRBJ2-1|NA|TRBV11-3|TRBD2
TGTGCCAGCACCCCCCGTTACGGGAGGCCGGCCTACAATGAGCAGTTCTTC
CASTPRYGRPAYNEQFF
>TRBJ2-7|NA|TRBV11-2|TRBD1
TGTGCCAGCAGCTCGACGGACAGGACGAATGAGCAGTACTTC
CASSSTDRTNEQYF
>TRBJ1-2|NA|TRBV28|TRBD1
TGTGCCAGCAGACGAGGCGGACAGGGAGTTACGTATGGCTACACCTTC
CASRRGGQGVTYGYTF
>TRBJ2-4|NA|TRBV18|NA
TGTGCCAGCTCATCAACGGCCAACCCCGAAATTCAGTACTTC
CASSSTANPEIQYF
>TRBJ1-1|few|TRBV30|NA
TGTGCCTGGGACAGATTGAACACTGAAGCTTTCTTT
CAWDRLNTEAFF
>TRBJ2-7|NA|TRBV27|NA
TGTGCCAGCAGTTCGGGACTGAACGAGCAGTACTTC
CASSSGLNEQYF
>TRBJ2-1|NA|TRBV21-1|NA
TGTGCCAGCAGCAAAGGGTCCCGGGAGCACTCCTACAATGAGCAGTTCTTC
CASSKGSREHSYNEQFF
>TRBJ2-2|NA|TRBV7-2|TRBD2
TGTGCCAGCAGCTTAGTACTAGCGGGGAACACCGGGGAGCTGTTTTTT
CASSLVLAGNTGELFF